The clone carrying this TCR beta chain was seen just once. The entry originates in a study of blood T cell repertoires in COVID-19. Overall study context: The United States, Italy and Spain supplied acute and convalescent COVID-19 samples. In each case, the material was cDNA or gDNA derived from T cells, B-cell-depleted T cells, or PBMCs.

Original data processing: Estimated nucleated cell counts came from reference gene primer amplification. Produced via immunoSEQ multiplex PCR; TCRdb's table is partial and in-frame only. V, J and clone size derive from that table, while D and trimming were established from the DNA sequence. This table has 200,000 to 250,000 clones, just under 85% appearing once. Germline V gene data show CDR1 as SGHAT and CDR2 as FQDESV (reference sequence). Trimming pared 5 bases from V and 2 bases from J, leaving 10 bases between. CDR3 length: 15 residues. The material sequenced was peripheral blood. The V call is TRBV11-1, the J call TRBJ2-6; no firm D call. This TCR came from a man aged 45-65 years with acute or convalescent COVID-19. The DNA for the CDR3 is TGTGCCAGCAGCAACGACATCACTGGGGCCAACGTCCTGACTTTC. Encoded protein: CASSNDITGANVLTF.